The 2 T cell receptor beta chains listed next were all sequenced from one sample in a study of cytomegalovirus exposure and HLA in healthy donors. This table comes from immunoSEQ multiplex PCR, and its TCRdb copy is limited to in-frame clones, with some not included. The sample records hundreds of thousands of clones, roughly 87% being singletons. The sequencing sample was made of PBMCs. The source of these receptors is a man younger than 35 in good health and CMV-seropositive.

The chain uses TRBV4-2 and TRBJ2-3, with TRBD2 matching 9 bases. CDR1 and CDR2 from the germline V gene are LGHNA and YNFKEQ. Trimming at V came to 0 bases and at J to 2 bases, leaving 6 bases not matched to a gene. The CDR3 runs to 17 residues. CDR3 coding DNA: TGTGCCAGCAGCCAAGAGGCGGGAGGGGAAATCACAGATACGCAGTATTTT. This codes for CASSQEAGGEITDTQYF.

This sequence joins TRBV5-1 and TRBJ2-7; a possible D gene is TRBD1 (6 bases). Germline loops: CDR1 SGHRS, CDR2 YFSETQ. The CDR3 is 16 amino acids. V lost 0 bases and J lost 2, with 15 bases in between. CDR3 loop: CASSLDPGQKTYEQYF. The CDR3 bases are TGCGCCAGCAGCTTGGATCCGGGACAAAAGACCTACGAGCAGTACTTC.